These 3 T cell receptor beta chains came from one sample sequenced in a study of T cell responses to AZD1222 COVID-19 vaccine. Generated by immunoSEQ multiplex PCR, the TCRdb table keeps only in-frame clones and is missing some. The sample has about 84,000 clones, approximately 85% seen once. This material consisted of peripheral blood, taken 28 days after the second AZD1222 dose. These receptors all stem from an adult who received the AZD1222 COVID-19 vaccine.

This clone was counted once. The J gene is TRBJ2-2, the V gene TRBV7-7, with TRBD1 identical over 7 bases. This CDR3 has 15 residues. Looked up from germline, CDR1 is SSHAT and CDR2 is FNYEAQ (reference sequence). V was clipped by 5 bases and J by 6 bases; unmatched bases: 9. CDR3 sequence: CASSTTRTGAGELFF. The CDR3 region has the DNA TGTGCCAGCAGCACAACCCGAACAGGGGCCGGGGAGCTGTTTTTT.

This chain links TRBV20-1 with TRBJ1-2, with 8 bases fitting TRBD1. The CDR3 contains 11 residues. In germline, CDR1 is DFQATT, CDR2 SNEGSKA (reference sequence). Trimming cost V 1 base and J 13 bases; bases outside gene matches: 5. CDR3 bases: TGCAGTGCTAGAGTGCCAGGGGGCGTCACCTTC. It translates to CSARVPGGVTF.

The J gene is TRBJ1-1, the V gene TRBV3-1 (or the pseudogene TRBV3-2), with D unresolved. This CDR3 contains 14 residues. Trimming shortened V by 1 base and J by 5 bases, and 11 bases separated the two germline ends. Germline CDR1 reads LGHDT; CDR2 reads YNNKEL (reference sequence). The CDR3 DNA sequence: TGTGCCAGCAGCCAAGTTCCTGGTGGGACTGAAGCTTTCTTT. Its translation is CASSQVPGGTEAFF.